The rows below give T cell receptor beta chains drawn from one sample of a study of T cell changes during pregnancy in multiple sclerosis. Profiled with immunoSEQ multiplex PCR; TCRdb holds only in-frame clones, not every one. The sample has over 50,000 clones, 80% to 95% seen once. Sequenced here: peripheral blood, sampled in the first trimester of pregnancy. The receptor source for this set is a female donor with multiple sclerosis, enrolled in a pregnancy study. CDR3s include the opening cysteine and the closing phenylalanine or tryptophan. A D gene is named only where the DNA matches it firmly. Part of the rows lack a size; the others show once, few, many or a class for expanded clones.

clone_size cdr3_length j_call v_call d_call cdr3_aa cdr3_nt
. 15 TRBJ1-3 TRBV2 TRBD1 CASSDPGQGKNTIYF TGTGCCAGCAGTGACCCGGGACAGGGGAAAAACACCATATATTTT
. 15 TRBJ2-1 TRBV2 TRBD2 CASSEGLAGGYEQFF TGTGCCAGCAGTGAAGGACTAGCGGGAGGATATGAGCAGTTCTTC
. 14 TRBJ2-7 TRBV10-3 . CAISDGAGSYEQYF TGTGCCATCAGTGACGGCGCGGGGTCCTACGAGCAGTACTTC
. 16 TRBJ2-7 TRBV7-2 TRBD2 CASSSTTSGASYEQYF TGTGCCAGCAGCTCAACGACTAGCGGGGCCTCCTACGAGCAGTACTTC
. 14 TRBJ2-5 TRBV7-9 . CASSFREAQETQYF TGTGCCAGCAGCTTTCGCGAGGCTCAAGAGACCCAGTACTTC
. 15 TRBJ1-5 TRBV10-3 TRBD1 CAISEQGGSNQPQHF TGTGCCATCAGTGAGCAGGGGGGCAGCAATCAGCCCCAGCATTTT
. 14 TRBJ2-7 TRBV7-6 . CASSLGSRMKVQYF TGTGCCAGCAGCTTAGGGTCCAGAATGAAAGTGCAGTACTTC
. 12 TRBJ1-1 TRBV30 . CAWSVGGQGAFF TGTGCCTGGAGTGTCGGTGGGCAGGGGGCTTTCTTT
. 15 TRBJ2-2 TRBV5-4 TRBD1 CASSSRTGNTGELFF TGTGCCAGCAGCTCAAGGACAGGGAACACCGGGGAGCTGTTTTTT
. 18 TRBJ2-1 TRBV28 TRBD2 CASSLWGLAASSYNEQFF TGTGCCAGCAGTTTATGGGGACTAGCGGCGAGCTCCTACAATGAGCAGTTCTTC
. 14 TRBJ2-7 TRBV27 TRBD1 CASSFGQGSYEQYF TGTGCCAGCAGCTTTGGACAGGGGTCCTACGAGCAGTACTTC
. 15 TRBJ2-1 TRBV18 . CASSGSQGTLNEQFF TGTGCCAGCTCAGGGTCACAGGGAACTTTGAATGAGCAGTTCTTC
. 14 TRBJ2-3 TRBV5-4 TRBD1 CASSSTGGTDTQYF TGTGCCAGCAGCTCGACAGGGGGCACAGATACGCAGTATTTT
. 16 TRBJ2-5 TRBV5-6 . CASSLYSAGEGETQYF TGTGCCAGCAGCTTATATTCGGCAGGGGAGGGGGAGACCCAGTACTTC
. 11 TRBJ1-2 TRBV19 . CASWGGYGYTF TGTGCCTCATGGGGGGGTTATGGCTACACCTTC
. 16 TRBJ1-1 TRBV11-2 TRBD1 CASSFPLGQGAIEAFF TGTGCCAGCAGCTTCCCGTTGGGACAGGGGGCGATTGAAGCTTTCTTT
. 15 TRBJ2-1 TRBV18 . CASSQAGNPYNEQFF TGTGCCAGCTCACAAGCGGGTAACCCCTACAATGAGCAGTTCTTC
. 15 TRBJ1-2 TRBV5-4 TRBD1 CASSQPGQGARGYTF TGTGCCAGCAGCCAGCCGGGACAGGGGGCGCGTGGCTACACCTTC
. 15 TRBJ2-1 TRBV7-9 . CASSLWQGPYNEQFF TGTGCCAGCAGCTTGTGGCAGGGGCCCTACAATGAGCAGTTCTTC
. 13 TRBJ2-1 TRBV7-9 TRBD2 CASRRTSGNEQFF TGTGCCAGCAGAAGGACTAGCGGCAATGAGCAGTTCTTC
once 15 TRBJ2-3 TRBV14 TRBD2 CASSQVGRPRDTQYF TGTGCCAGCAGCCAAGTCGGGAGGCCGCGTGATACGCAGTATTTT
. 17 TRBJ1-2 TRBV9 . CASSPRGKDGLIDGYTF TGTGCCAGCAGCCCCCGGGGGAAGGACGGATTAATTGATGGCTACACCTTC